This passage covers 2 T cell receptor beta chains from one sample sequenced in a study of control samples from healthy donors and cancer patients. Generated by immunoSEQ multiplex PCR, the TCRdb table keeps only in-frame clones and is missing some. Of roughly 150,000 clones listed, approximately 93% are singletons. The sequencing input was blood. These receptors originate from a man between 45 and 60 years old in good health.

The chain couples TRBV28 to TRBJ2-7, with TRBD1 as a possible D gene (6 bases). Deletions cut 5 bases from V and 2 bases from J, with 10 bases between. This CDR3 is built from 13 residues. From germline, CDR1 is MDHEN and CDR2 SYDVKM. The CDR3 nucleotides are TGTGCCAGCAGTGAGGGACAAACCTACGAGCAGTACTTC. Its translation: CASSEGQTYEQYF.

The chain joins TRBV27 to TRBJ1-4, with D perhaps matching TRBD1 (6 bases). The germline gives CDR1 MNHEY, CDR2 SMNVEV (reference sequence). Trimming cost V 4 bases and J 9 bases, with 15 bases left between them. The CDR3 spans 14 residues. The CDR3 is CASSSQGGGKKLFF. DNA for the CDR3: TGTGCCAGCAGTTCACAAGGGGGAGGGAAAAAACTGTTTTTT. The full variable domain, with the rest looked up from reference TRBV27 and TRBJ1-4, is EAQVTQNPRYLITVTGKKLTVTCSQNMNHEYMSWYRQDPGLGLRQIYYSMNVEVTDKGDVPEGYKVSRKEKRNFPLILESPSPNQTSLYFCASSSQGGGKKLFFGSGTQLSVL.